The entry below describes one TCR beta chain. Antigen unknown. The sample comes from a study of Graves' ophthalmopathy and Graves' hyperthyroidism. Amplified TCR beta CDR3 regions were obtained using RNA transcripts as template. Second-round multiplex PCR came after a first-round RT-PCR that employed HTBI primers. TCRdb passed the multiplex PCR reads through MiXCR, listing each CDR3 protein once. The sample yields about 400,000 distinct CDR3 sequences, about 21% seen once. General observations from the study: Both a 70.59% sensitivity and an approximately 72% specificity characterized the model's predictions of ophthalmopathy progression.

Where ophthalmopathy was absent within 18 months of follow-up, hyperthyroidism was stable. The authors enrolled newly diagnosed hyperthyroidism patients aged 18 to 65 with under 2 months' duration. What supplied the PBMCs was roughly 11 ml of fresh peripheral blood. The CDR3 spans 13 residues. CDR1 and CDR2 (germline): SQVTM, ANQGSEA. The junction had 6 bases not matched to a gene; V was cut back by 6 bases and J by 4 bases. Material for sequencing was peripheral blood. The sequence was obtained from a woman between 18 and 30 years old with stable Graves' hyperthyroidism. This chain uses TRBV29-1 with TRBJ2-7; TRBD2 matches at 10 bases. The CDR3 region is CSVRTSGNYEQYF. The CDR3 DNA is TGCAGCGTCCGGACTAGCGGAAATTACGAGCAGTACTTC.